A selection of T cell receptor beta chains follows, all from one sample in a study of blood T cell repertoires in COVID-19. Sequenced by immunoSEQ multiplex PCR; TCRdb stores in-frame clones only, minus some. The table records 210,000 or so clones, around 81% of them present only once. The sequencing sample was made of PBMCs or T cells enriched from blood (not recorded which). These receptors came from a woman aged 45-60 years with acute COVID-19. CDR3s include the opening cysteine and the closing phenylalanine or tryptophan. The D gene is left open where the match is weak. Clone size is stated in some rows and not others, as once, few, many or a class when expanded.

-,-,TRBV5-1,TRBJ2-3,TGCGCCAGCAGCTTAGGAACAGGCGCTATCACAGATACGCAGTATTTT,CASSLGTGAITDTQYF
-,TRBD2,TRBV6-5,TRBJ2-7,TGTGCCAGCAGTTACGTGGCGGGAGCGACCTACGAGCAGTACTTC,CASSYVAGATYEQYF
-,TRBD1,TRBV6-4,TRBJ2-3,TGTGCCAGCAGTGACCGGGACAGGGGCACAGATACGCAGTATTTT,CASSDRDRGTDTQYF
-,-,TRBV4-1,TRBJ2-5,TGCGCCAGCAGCCAACTCCCCCGGGCGGCTAGCTGGGAGACCCAGTACTTC,CASSQLPRAASWETQYF
-,-,TRBV18,TRBJ1-3,TGTGCCAGCTCCCCCGGGGACACCATATATTTT,CASSPGDTIYF
-,TRBD2,TRBV29-1,TRBJ2-7,TGCAGCGTTGAAAAAGCGGGAGCAAGGTACTTC,CSVEKAGARYF
-,-,TRBV2,TRBJ2-7,TGTGCCAGCAGTGAACTTGGTTTTCGGAGTTACGAGCAGTACTTC,CASSELGFRSYEQYF
-,TRBD2,TRBV11-3,TRBJ2-7,TGTGCCAGCAGCTTCCGACTAGCGGGGGGCCCCTACGAGCAGTACTTC,CASSFRLAGGPYEQYF
-,-,TRBV28,TRBJ1-3,TGTGCCAGCAGCTTGACAGGAGTTGCCACCATATATTTT,CASSLTGVATIYF
-,TRBD2,TRBV7-2,TRBJ2-3,TGTGCCAGCAGCCCACAAAGCGGGAGGGCTAGCACAGATACGCAGTATTTT,CASSPQSGRASTDTQYF
-,-,TRBV7-2,TRBJ2-7,TGTGCCAGCAGCTTAGTCCACTCCTACGAGCAGTACTTC,CASSLVHSYEQYF
-,-,TRBV28,TRBJ1-2,TGTGCCAGCAGTTTGAATGGGGCTTTGGGCTACACCTTC,CASSLNGALGYTF
-,-,TRBV6-4,TRBJ2-1,TGTGCCAGCAGTGAGTTCGGGTCCTACAATGAGCAGTTCTTC,CASSEFGSYNEQFF
-,TRBD2,TRBV7-8,TRBJ2-1,TGTGCCAGCAGCTTATTGTTCGGTGCGAGCGGGGTATTGGAGCAGTTCTTC,CASSLLFGASGVLEQFF
-,-,TRBV28,TRBJ2-7,TGTGCCAGCAGTTTTCCGTCGGGCTACGAGCAGTACTTC,CASSFPSGYEQYF
-,TRBD1,TRBV5-1,TRBJ2-1,TGCGCCAGCAGCTTGGACGGACAGGGGAGGGAGGAGCAGTTCTTC,CASSLDGQGREEQFF
-,-,TRBV5-4,TRBJ1-4,TGTGCCAGCAGCCCCCCAAATAATGAAAAACTGTTTTTT,CASSPPNNEKLFF
-,-,TRBV27,TRBJ2-7,TGTGCCAGCAGCCCATTAGAATCCTACGAGCAGTACTTC,CASSPLESYEQYF
-,-,TRBV12-5,TRBJ2-1,TGTGCTAGTGGGCCCTCCCGGCCGGGTCTCTCCTACAATGAGCAGTTCTTC,CASGPSRPGLSYNEQFF
-,-,TRBV10-3,TRBJ1-6,TGTGCCATCAGTAGGGGGGGGATGGATTCACCCCTCCACTTT,CAISRGGMDSPLHF
-,-,TRBV20-1,TRBJ2-7,TGCAGTGCTAGACAGGTCTACGAGCAGTACTTC,CSARQVYEQYF
-,TRBD1,TRBV7-2,TRBJ2-2,TGTGCCACCCGTCCCGGGACAGTTACCGGGGAGCTGTTTTTT,CATRPGTVTGELFF
-,-,TRBV7-3,TRBJ1-6,TGTGCCAGCAGCTCCCGCCCCGGGTCACCCCTCCACTTT,CASSSRPGSPLHF
-,-,TRBV28,TRBJ1-5,TGTGCCAGCAGCCCCCCTAGTCTCAACAATCAGCCCCAGCATTTT,CASSPPSLNNQPQHF
few,-,TRBV18,TRBJ1-3,TGTGCCAGCTCACCATCGAGGAGCTCTGGAAACACCATATATTTT,CASSPSRSSGNTIYF
-,TRBD1,TRBV5-1,TRBJ1-6,TGCGCCAGCAGCCCAGGGGGCGGCTCCTATAATTCACCCCTCCACTTT,CASSPGGGSYNSPLHF
-,TRBD1,TRBV6-2/TRBV6-3,TRBJ1-1,TGTGCCAGCAGTGGATCCGGGACAGGGATAATGAACACTGAAGCTTTCTTT,CASSGSGTGIMNTEAFF
-,TRBD1,TRBV2,TRBJ1-6,TGTGCCAGCAGTGAGACAGGGGGTAATAGACCCCTCCACTTT,CASSETGGNRPLHF
-,-,TRBV6-1,TRBJ1-5,TGTGCCAGCAGCGAAAGGGAGGCCTTCCGGGAGAACAATCAGCCCCAGCATTTT,CASSEREAFRENNQPQHF
once,-,TRBV2,TRBJ2-2,TGTGCCAGACGGAGGGGCCCGGGCCCCGGGGAGCTGTTTTTT,CARRRGPGPGELFF
-,TRBD1,TRBV11-2,TRBJ2-7,TGTGCCAGCAGCCTAGGCGGACAGGGAGTCTACGAGCAGTACTTC,CASSLGGQGVYEQYF
-,TRBD2,TRBV11-3,TRBJ2-1,TGTGCCAGCAGCCCATCCGGACTAGCGGGGGGGAATAATGAGCAGTTCTTC,CASSPSGLAGGNNEQFF
-,TRBD1,TRBV7-9,TRBJ2-7,TGTGCCAGCAGCGCCTTGGGGGGGACAGGGGGACCCTACGAGCAGTACTTC,CASSALGGTGGPYEQYF
few,TRBD1,TRBV29-1,TRBJ2-7,TGCAGCACCAATGACAGGGGTGAGCAGTACTTC,CSTNDRGEQYF
-,TRBD1,TRBV11-2,TRBJ2-3,TGTGCCAGCAGCTTGTCCGGGACAGGGATCCCAGATACGCAGTATTTT,CASSLSGTGIPDTQYF
few,-,TRBV28,TRBJ1-2,TGTGCCAGCAGTTTAATATTTTTTGCGGGGGGCGACTATGGCTACACCTTC,CASSLIFFAGGDYGYTF
-,TRBD1,TRBV6-1,TRBJ1-1,TGTGCCAGCAGTGATGGGAGGACAGGGCCGATTAACACTGAAGCTTTCTTT,CASSDGRTGPINTEAFF
-,-,TRBV7-9,TRBJ2-5,TGTGCCAGCAGCCGGAGGACCCAAGAGACCCAGTACTTC,CASSRRTQETQYF
few,-,TRBV28,TRBJ1-3,TGTGCCAGCAGTTTTATGACAGGTTACTCTGGAAACACCATATATTTT,CASSFMTGYSGNTIYF
-,-,TRBV2,TRBJ1-6,TGTGCCAGCAGGTCACAGGGATACAATTCACCCCTCCACTTT,CASRSQGYNSPLHF
-,TRBD2,TRBV4-1,TRBJ2-7,TGCGCCAGCAGCCAAACCTCGACTAGCGGGAGTGGCGAGCAGTACTTC,CASSQTSTSGSGEQYF
-,-,TRBV11-2,TRBJ1-6,TGTGCCAGCAGCCGGCGGGCTGGTGGGAATTCACCCCTCCACTTT,CASSRRAGGNSPLHF
-,TRBD1,TRBV19,TRBJ1-2,TGTGCCAGTAGTTTAGGGACAGGGGTCATCTATGGCTACACCTTC,CASSLGTGVIYGYTF
once,TRBD1,TRBV7-8,TRBJ2-3,TGTGCCAGCAGGACCCGGGACAGGTCCACAGATACGCAGTATTTT,CASRTRDRSTDTQYF
few,TRBD1,TRBV29-1,TRBJ2-2,TGCAGCGTCCGGACAGGGGGGACCGGGGAGCTGTTTTTT,CSVRTGGTGELFF
-,-,TRBV5-5,TRBJ1-5,TGTGCCAGCAGCACGACAGATAACAATCAGCCCCAGCATTTT,CASSTTDNNQPQHF
-,TRBD1,TRBV6-2/TRBV6-3,TRBJ1-6,TGTGCCAGCAGCCTTGGGACAGACAATTCACCCCTCCACTTT,CASSLGTDNSPLHF
-,-,TRBV18,TRBJ2-5,TGTGCCAGCTCTACGGACCAAGAGACCCAGTACTTC,CASSTDQETQYF
once,TRBD1,TRBV18,TRBJ1-1,TGTGCCAGCTCACCCTCGCGACAGGGCTGGGTCCGGAACACTGAAGCTTTCTTT,CASSPSRQGWVRNTEAFF
once,TRBD1,TRBV5-8,TRBJ2-1,TGTGCCAGCAGCTTTGGCAGGGGGCGTGAGCAGTTCTTC,CASSFGRGREQFF
-,-,TRBV5-1,TRBJ2-3,TGCGCCAGCAGCTTGGCCACTGACCGGGACTCCTACACAGATACGCAGTATTTT,CASSLATDRDSYTDTQYF
-,TRBD1,TRBV6-5,TRBJ1-5,TGTGCCAGCAGTTCGGGACAGGGGGCGGATCAGCCCCAGCATTTT,CASSSGQGADQPQHF
-,-,TRBV7-9,TRBJ2-7,TGTGCCAGCAGCCCGCCGGCAGGGGTGAGATCACACGAGCAGTACTTC,CASSPPAGVRSHEQYF
-,-,TRBV28,TRBJ1-2,TGTGCCAGCAGTTTATTGGCCGGGGGTAGCTATGGCTACACCTTC,CASSLLAGGSYGYTF
-,TRBD1,TRBV12-3/TRBV12-4,TRBJ2-7,TGTGCCAGCAGTGGGGACAGGAGATACGAGCAGTACTTC,CASSGDRRYEQYF
-,-,TRBV28,TRBJ2-6,TGTGCCAGCAGTTTGGGGGGCTCTGGGGCCAACGTCCTGACTTTC,CASSLGGSGANVLTF
-,TRBD1,TRBV5-1,TRBJ2-7,TGCGCCAGCAGCTTGGCTTCCGAGGACAGGGGTAGAGAGCAGTACTTC,CASSLASEDRGREQYF
-,-,TRBV5-3,TRBJ1-4,TGTGCCAGCTCCCCACCAACGGAGCAGAATGAAAAACTGTTTTTT,CASSPPTEQNEKLFF
-,-,TRBV10-3,TRBJ2-1,TGTGCCATCAGTGACACCTCAGGGTCGTTAAACAATGAGCAGTTCTTC,CAISDTSGSLNNEQFF